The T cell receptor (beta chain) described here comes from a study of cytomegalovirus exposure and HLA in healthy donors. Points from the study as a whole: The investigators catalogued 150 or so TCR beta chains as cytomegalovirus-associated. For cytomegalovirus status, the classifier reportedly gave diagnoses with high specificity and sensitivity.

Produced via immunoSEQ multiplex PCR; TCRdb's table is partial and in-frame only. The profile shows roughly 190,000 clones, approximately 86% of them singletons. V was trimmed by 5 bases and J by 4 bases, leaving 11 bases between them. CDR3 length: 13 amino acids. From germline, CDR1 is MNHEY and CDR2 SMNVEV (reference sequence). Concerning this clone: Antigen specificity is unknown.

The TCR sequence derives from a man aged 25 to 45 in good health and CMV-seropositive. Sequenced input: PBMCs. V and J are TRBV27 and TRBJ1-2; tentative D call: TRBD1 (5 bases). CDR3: CASSPGLIYGYTF. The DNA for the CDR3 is TGTGCCAGCAGTCCGGGACTGATCTATGGCTACACCTTC.